This T cell receptor (beta chain) is drawn from a study of identical twins. TCRdb reprocessed the 5' RACE reads via MiXCR and lists one record per CDR3 protein. The sample holds roughly 540,000 distinct CDR3 sequences, 20% to 25% seen once. V was pared by 0 bases and J by 0 bases, with 13 bases between. This CDR3 region has 16 residues. Germline V gives CDR1 SGDLS, CDR2 YYNGEE. This clonotype was seen only a few times. The sample also formed part of further work on T cells expressing NK-cell markers.

The source is a woman in her late teens or twenties in good health. The V and J genes are TRBV9 and TRBJ2-7; TRBD2 is a possible D gene (5 bases). Specimen: CD4+ T cells sorted from blood. The CDR3 sequence: CASSVGSDLSSYEQYF. Here the CDR3 DNA reads TGTGCCAGCAGCGTAGGTTCGGACTTGAGCTCCTACGAGCAGTACTTC.